This entry features one TCR beta chain sequence. Its matching antigen is unknown. The V gene's germline CDR1 is MDHEN and CDR2 SYDVKM. V gave up 5 bases and J gave up 1 base, with 9 bases separating them. The CDR3 extends over 14 amino acids. Controls had myeloablative marrow grafts with methotrexate and calcineurin inhibitor, sampled at 1 year. The data belong to a study of T cells after posttransplantation cyclophosphamide. Study results and caveats: After PTCy, TRB diversity resembled that of CNI/methotrexate controls. TRB overlap between skin or GI tissue T cells and blood was limited.

Measured with immunoSEQ multiplex PCR; TCRdb has only the in-frame clones, and not every one. The sample includes 15,000 to 20,000 clones, 80% to 90% seen only once; the top ten take less than 4%. The receptor was isolated from a male patient aged 45 to 59 who received an allogeneic stem cell transplant from an unrelated donor, was CMV-positive, and had chronic GVHD only. The graft donor may have contributed some T cells. The V and J genes are TRBV28 and TRBJ1-5; D gene unclear. Sequenced material: PBMCs, taken after an allogeneic stem cell transplant with a calcineurin inhibitor and methotrexate. CDR3 amino acids: CASSPRLSNQPQHF. In DNA form, the CDR3 reads TGTGCCAGCAGTCCCCGGTTAAGCAATCAGCCCCAGCATTTT.